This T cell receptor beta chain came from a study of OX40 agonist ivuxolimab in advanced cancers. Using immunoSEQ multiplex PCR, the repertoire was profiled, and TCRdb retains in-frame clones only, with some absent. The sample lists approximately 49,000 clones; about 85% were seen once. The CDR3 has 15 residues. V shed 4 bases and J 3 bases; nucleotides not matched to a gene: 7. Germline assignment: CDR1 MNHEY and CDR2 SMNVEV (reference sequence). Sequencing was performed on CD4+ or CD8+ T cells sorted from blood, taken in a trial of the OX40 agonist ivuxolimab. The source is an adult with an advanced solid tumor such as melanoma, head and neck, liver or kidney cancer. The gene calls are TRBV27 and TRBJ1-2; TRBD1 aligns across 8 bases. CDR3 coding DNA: TGTGCCAGCAGTTCTCGCAGGGGGCATCACTATGGCTACACCTTC. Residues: CASSSRRGHHYGYTF.